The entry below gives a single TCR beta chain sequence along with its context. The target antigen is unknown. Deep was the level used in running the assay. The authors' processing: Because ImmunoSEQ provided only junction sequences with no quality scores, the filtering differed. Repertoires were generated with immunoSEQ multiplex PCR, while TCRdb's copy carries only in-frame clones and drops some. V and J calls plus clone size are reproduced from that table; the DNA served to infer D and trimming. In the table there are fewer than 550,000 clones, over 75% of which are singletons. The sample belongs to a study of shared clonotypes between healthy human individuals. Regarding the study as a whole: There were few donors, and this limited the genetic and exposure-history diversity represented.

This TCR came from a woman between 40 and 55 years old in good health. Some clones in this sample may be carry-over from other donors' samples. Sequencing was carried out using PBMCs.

The chain's CDR3 is CASSLQVTYEQYF. The CDR3 nucleotides are TGTGCCAGCAGTTTACAGGTAACCTACGAGCAGTACTTC. The chain has TRBV28 and TRBJ2-7; D unclear. Trimming left V 2 bases short and J 2 bases short, with 7 bases between. The CDR3 consists of 13 residues. The germline gives CDR1 MDHEN, CDR2 SYDVKM.